A selection of T cell receptor beta chains follows, all from one sample in a study of cytomegalovirus exposure and HLA in healthy donors. Clones were sequenced by immunoSEQ multiplex PCR, and TCRdb holds only the in-frame ones, with some missing. The sample lists about 100,000 clones, roughly 80% occurring once. The sample comprised PBMCs. These TCRs come from a man aged 30-40 years in good health and CMV-seropositive. Both conserved end residues are part of each CDR3. D genes are given only for firm matches. Not every row has a clone size; where given, it reads once, few, many or a size class.

J: TRBJ1-5; D: -; size: -; V: TRBV5-1; CDR3: CASSLAPYSNQPQHF; DNA: TGCGCCAGCAGCTTGGCCCCCTATAGCAATCAGCCCCAGCATTTT
J: TRBJ1-4; D: -; size: -; V: TRBV30; CDR3: CAWSPTVAGRLLFF; DNA: TGTGCCTGGAGTCCCACCGTGGCGGGGAGGTTACTGTTTTTT
J: TRBJ1-1; D: -; size: -; V: TRBV21-1; CDR3: CASSPLTGYMNTEAFF; DNA: TGTGCCAGCAGCCCCCTGACGGGATACATGAACACTGAAGCTTTCTTT
J: TRBJ2-7; D: -; size: -; V: TRBV7-9; CDR3: CASSLVIAGYEQYF; DNA: TGTGCCAGCAGCTTAGTTATCGCAGGATACGAGCAGTACTTC
J: TRBJ1-2; D: -; size: -; V: TRBV30; CDR3: CAWSVRAGSNGYTF; DNA: TGTGCCTGGAGTGTACGTGCGGGGTCGAATGGCTACACCTTC
J: TRBJ1-3; D: -; size: -; V: TRBV7-7; CDR3: CASSLGTGNGNTIYF; DNA: TGTGCTAGCAGCTTAGGTACAGGGAATGGAAACACCATATATTTT
J: TRBJ2-1; D: TRBD1; size: -; V: TRBV11-2; CDR3: CASIPVSGTARRGEQFF; DNA: TGTGCCAGCATCCCCGTCTCCGGGACAGCACGTAGGGGTGAGCAGTTCTTC
J: TRBJ1-6; D: -; size: once; V: TRBV4-1; CDR3: CASSQESTRSNSPLHF; DNA: TGCGCCAGCAGCCAAGAGAGTACTCGCTCCAATTCACCCCTCCACTTT
J: TRBJ2-7; D: TRBD1; size: few; V: TRBV27; CDR3: CASSAPGQGTDEQYF; DNA: TGTGCCAGCAGTGCTCCGGGACAGGGGACCGACGAGCAGTACTTC
J: TRBJ2-5; D: -; size: -; V: TRBV9; CDR3: CASSAWTGDSIKETQYF; DNA: TGTGCCAGCAGCGCCTGGACTGGGGACTCTATTAAAGAGACCCAGTACTTC
J: TRBJ2-7; D: TRBD2; size: -; V: TRBV6-5; CDR3: CASSWSGGTSYEQYF; DNA: TGTGCCAGCAGTTGGAGCGGGGGGACCTCCTACGAGCAGTACTTC
J: TRBJ2-3; D: -; size: -; V: TRBV6-5; CDR3: CASSYLGYPMSQYF; DNA: TGTGCCAGCAGTTACCTGGGCTACCCGATGTCGCAGTATTTT
J: TRBJ1-6; D: -; size: -; V: TRBV6-1; CDR3: CASSRDPGENSPLHF; DNA: TGTGCCAGCAGTAGGGACCCGGGGGAGAATTCACCCCTCCACTTT
J: TRBJ1-6; D: -; size: -; V: TRBV7-9; CDR3: CSSSPRGSSYNSPLHF; DNA: TGTTCCAGCAGCCCTAGGGGGAGCTCCTATAATTCACCCCTCCACTTT
J: TRBJ1-2; D: -; size: medium-sized; V: TRBV2; CDR3: CASRDQGRDGYTF; DNA: TGTGCCAGCAGAGATCAGGGGAGAGATGGCTACACCTTC
J: TRBJ1-2; D: -; size: -; V: TRBV11-3; CDR3: CASSLAGSQGYTF; DNA: TGTGCCAGCAGCTTAGCTGGGAGTCAGGGCTACACCTTC